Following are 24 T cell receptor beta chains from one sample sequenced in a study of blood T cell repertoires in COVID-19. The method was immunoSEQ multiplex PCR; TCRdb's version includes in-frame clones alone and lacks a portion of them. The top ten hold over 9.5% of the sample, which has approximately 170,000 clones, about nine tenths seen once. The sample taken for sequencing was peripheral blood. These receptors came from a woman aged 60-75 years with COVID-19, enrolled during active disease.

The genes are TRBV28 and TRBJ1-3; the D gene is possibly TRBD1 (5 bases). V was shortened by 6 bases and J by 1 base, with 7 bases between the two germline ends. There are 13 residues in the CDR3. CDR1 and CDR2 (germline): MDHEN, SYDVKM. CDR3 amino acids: CASRRGSGNTIYF. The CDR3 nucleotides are TGTGCCAGCAGAAGGGGATCTGGAAACACCATATATTTT. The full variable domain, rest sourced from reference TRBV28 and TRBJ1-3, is DVKVTQSSRYLVKRTGEKVFLECVQDMDHENMFWYRQDPGLGLRLIYFSYDVKMKEKGDIPEGYSVSREKKERFSLILESASTNQTSMYLCASRRGSGNTIYFGEGSWLTVV.

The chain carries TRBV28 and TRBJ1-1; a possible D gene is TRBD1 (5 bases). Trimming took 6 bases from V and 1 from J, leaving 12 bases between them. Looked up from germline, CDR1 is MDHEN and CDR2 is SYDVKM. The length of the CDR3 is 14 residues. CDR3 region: CASREGRKNTEAFF. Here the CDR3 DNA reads TGTGCCAGCAGGGAGGGACGGAAGAACACTGAAGCTTTCTTT.

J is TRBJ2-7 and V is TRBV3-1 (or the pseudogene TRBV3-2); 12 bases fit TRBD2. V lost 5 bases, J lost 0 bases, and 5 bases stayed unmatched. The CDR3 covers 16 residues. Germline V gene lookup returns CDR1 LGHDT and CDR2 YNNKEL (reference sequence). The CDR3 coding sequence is TGTGCCAGCAGCTCCGGACTAGCGGGGAGCTCCTACGAGCAGTACTTC. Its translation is CASSSGLAGSSYEQYF.

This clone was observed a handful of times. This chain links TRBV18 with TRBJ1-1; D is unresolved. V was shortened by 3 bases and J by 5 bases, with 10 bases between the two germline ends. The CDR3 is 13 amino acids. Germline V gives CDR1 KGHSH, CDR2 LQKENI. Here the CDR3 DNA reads TGTGCCAGCTCACCTCCGGGAGGGACTGAAGCTTTCTTT. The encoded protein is CASSPPGGTEAFF.

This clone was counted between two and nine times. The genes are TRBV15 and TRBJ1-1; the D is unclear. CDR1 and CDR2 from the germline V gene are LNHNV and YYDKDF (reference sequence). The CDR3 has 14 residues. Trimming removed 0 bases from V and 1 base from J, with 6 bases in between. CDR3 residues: CATSRDVANTEAFF. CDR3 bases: TGTGCCACCAGCAGAGATGTAGCGAACACTGAAGCTTTCTTT.

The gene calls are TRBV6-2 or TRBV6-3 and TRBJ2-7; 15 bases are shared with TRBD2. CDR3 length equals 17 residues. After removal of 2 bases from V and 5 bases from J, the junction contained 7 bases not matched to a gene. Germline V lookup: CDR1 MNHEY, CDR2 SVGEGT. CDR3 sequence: CASSYRTSGRARNEQYF. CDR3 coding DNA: TGTGCCAGCAGTTACCGGACTAGCGGGAGGGCCAGAAACGAGCAGTACTTC.

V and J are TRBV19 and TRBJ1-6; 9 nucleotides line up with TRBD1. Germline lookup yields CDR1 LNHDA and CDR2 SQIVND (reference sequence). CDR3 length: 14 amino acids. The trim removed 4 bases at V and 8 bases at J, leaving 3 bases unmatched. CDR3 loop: CASSRDRDDSPLHF. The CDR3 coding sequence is TGTGCCAGTAGTAGGGACAGGGACGATTCACCCCTCCACTTT.

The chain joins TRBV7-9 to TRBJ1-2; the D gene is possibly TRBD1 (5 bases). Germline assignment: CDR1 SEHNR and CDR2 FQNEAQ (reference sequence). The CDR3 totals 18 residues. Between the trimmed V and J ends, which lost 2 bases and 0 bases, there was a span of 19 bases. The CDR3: CASSLSQGLLLANYGYTF. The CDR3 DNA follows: TGTGCCAGCAGCTTAAGCCAGGGCTTACTCCTAGCTAACTATGGCTACACCTTC.

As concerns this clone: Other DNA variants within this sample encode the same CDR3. CDR3 amino acids: CAWSTDRGQPQHF. CDR3 nucleotide sequence: TGTGCCTGGAGTACTGACAGGGGTCAGCCCCAGCATTTT. The V and J genes are TRBV30 and TRBJ1-5; TRBD1 agrees at 8 bases. CDR1 GTSNPN and CDR2 SVGIG come from the germline V gene (reference sequence). Trimming took 2 bases from V and 6 from J; bases not matched to a gene: 3. The CDR3 sequence is 13 residues long.

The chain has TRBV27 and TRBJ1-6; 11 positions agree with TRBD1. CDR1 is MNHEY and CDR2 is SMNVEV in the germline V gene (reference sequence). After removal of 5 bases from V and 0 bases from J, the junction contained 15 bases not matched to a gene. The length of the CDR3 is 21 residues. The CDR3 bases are TGTGCCAGCAGTCCTCCTCGGACAGGGGGCCGCCTGAACTCCTATAATTCACCCCTCCACTTT. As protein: CASSPPRTGGRLNSYNSPLHF.

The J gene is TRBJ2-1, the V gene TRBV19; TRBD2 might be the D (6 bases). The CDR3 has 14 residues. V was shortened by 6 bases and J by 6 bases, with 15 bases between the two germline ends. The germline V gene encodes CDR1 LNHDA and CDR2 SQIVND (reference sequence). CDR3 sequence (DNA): TGTGCCAGTAGGTTGGGGACTCCCTCCAATGAGCAGTTCTTC. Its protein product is CASRLGTPSNEQFF. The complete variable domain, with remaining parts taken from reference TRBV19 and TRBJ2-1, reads DGGITQSPKYLFRKEGQNVTLSCEQNLNHDAMYWYRQDPGQGLRLIYYSQIVNDFQKGDIAEGYSVSREKKESFPLTVTSAQKNPTAFYLCASRLGTPSNEQFFGPGTRLTVL.

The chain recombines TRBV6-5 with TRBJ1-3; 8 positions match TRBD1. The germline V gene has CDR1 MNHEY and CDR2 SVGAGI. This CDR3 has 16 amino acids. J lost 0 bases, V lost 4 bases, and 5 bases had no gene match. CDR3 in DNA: TGTGCCAGCAGTTCCCAGGACAGGGACTCTGGAAACACCATATATTTT. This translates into CASSSQDRDSGNTIYF.

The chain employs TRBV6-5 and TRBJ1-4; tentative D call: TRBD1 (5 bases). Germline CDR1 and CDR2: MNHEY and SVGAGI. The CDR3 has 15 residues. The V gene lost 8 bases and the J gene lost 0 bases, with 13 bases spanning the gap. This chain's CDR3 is CASSPTATTNEKLFF. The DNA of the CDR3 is TGTGCCAGCTCCCCGACAGCGACAACTAATGAAAAACTGTTTTTT.

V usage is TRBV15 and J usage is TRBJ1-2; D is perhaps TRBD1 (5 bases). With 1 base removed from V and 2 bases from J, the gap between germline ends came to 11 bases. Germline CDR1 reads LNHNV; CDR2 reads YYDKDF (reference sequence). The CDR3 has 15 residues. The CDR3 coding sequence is TGTGCCACCAGCAGAGGCATCGACAGAAACTATGGCTACACCTTC. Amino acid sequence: CATSRGIDRNYGYTF.

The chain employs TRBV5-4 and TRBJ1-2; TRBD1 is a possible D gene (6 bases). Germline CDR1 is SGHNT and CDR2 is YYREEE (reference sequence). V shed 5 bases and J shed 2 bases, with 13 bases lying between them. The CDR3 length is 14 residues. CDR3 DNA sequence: TGTGCCAGCAGTCCGGGACAACTGAACTATGGCTACACCTTC. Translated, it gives CASSPGQLNYGYTF.

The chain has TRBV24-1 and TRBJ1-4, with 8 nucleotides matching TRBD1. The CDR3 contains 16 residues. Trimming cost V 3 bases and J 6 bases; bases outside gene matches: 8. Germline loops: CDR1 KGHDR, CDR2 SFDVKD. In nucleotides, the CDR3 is TGTGCCACCAGTGATCCAGGACAGGGCCTCGATGAAAAACTGTTTTTT. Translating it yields CATSDPGQGLDEKLFF.

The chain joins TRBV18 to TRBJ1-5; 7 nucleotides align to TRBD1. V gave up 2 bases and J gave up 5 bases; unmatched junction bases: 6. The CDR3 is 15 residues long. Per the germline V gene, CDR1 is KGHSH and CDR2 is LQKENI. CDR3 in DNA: TGTGCCAGCTCACCATGGAGACAGGGTGATCAGCCCCAGCATTTT. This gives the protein CASSPWRQGDQPQHF.

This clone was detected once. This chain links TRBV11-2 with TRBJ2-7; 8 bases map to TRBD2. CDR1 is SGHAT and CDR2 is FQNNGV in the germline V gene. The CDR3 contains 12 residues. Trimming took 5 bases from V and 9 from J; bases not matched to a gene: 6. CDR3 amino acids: CASSRAGGRQYF. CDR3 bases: TGTGCCAGCAGCCGCGCGGGGGGTCGGCAGTACTTC.

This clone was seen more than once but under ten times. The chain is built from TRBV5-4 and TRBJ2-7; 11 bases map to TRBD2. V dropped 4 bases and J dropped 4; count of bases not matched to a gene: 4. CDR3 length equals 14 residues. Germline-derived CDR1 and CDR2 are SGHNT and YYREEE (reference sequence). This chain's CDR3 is CASSILAGVYEQYF. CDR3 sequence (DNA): TGTGCCAGCAGCATACTAGCGGGAGTGTACGAGCAGTACTTC.

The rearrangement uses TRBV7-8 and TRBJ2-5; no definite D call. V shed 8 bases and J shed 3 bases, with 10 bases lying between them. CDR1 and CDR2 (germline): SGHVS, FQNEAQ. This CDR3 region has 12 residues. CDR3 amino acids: CASWAAEETQYF. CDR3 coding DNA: TGTGCCAGCTGGGCAGCTGAAGAGACCCAGTACTTC.

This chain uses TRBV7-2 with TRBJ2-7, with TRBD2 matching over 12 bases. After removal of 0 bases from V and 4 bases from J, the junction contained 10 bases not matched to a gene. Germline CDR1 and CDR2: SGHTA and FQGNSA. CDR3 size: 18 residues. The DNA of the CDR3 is TGTGCCAGCAGCTTAGCGACTAGCGGGAGTACCTCTCGGTACGAGCAGTACTTC. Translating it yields CASSLATSGSTSRYEQYF.

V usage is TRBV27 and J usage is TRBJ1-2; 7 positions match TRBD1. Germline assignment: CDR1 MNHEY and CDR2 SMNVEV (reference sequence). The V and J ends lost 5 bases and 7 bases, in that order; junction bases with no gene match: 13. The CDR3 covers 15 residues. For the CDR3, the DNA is TGTGCCAGCAGTAGGACAGGATCGACTATAGCTGGCTACACCTTC. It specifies CASSRTGSTIAGYTF.

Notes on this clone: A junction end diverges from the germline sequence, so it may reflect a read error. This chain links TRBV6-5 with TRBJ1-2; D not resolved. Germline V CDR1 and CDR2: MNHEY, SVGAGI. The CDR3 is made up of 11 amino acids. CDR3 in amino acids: CASSIGWIHPF. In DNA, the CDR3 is TGTGCCAGCAGTATCGGGTGGATACACCCCTTC.

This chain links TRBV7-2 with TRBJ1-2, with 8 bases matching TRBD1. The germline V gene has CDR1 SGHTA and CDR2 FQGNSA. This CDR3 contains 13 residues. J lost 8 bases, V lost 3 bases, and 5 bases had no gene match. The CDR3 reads CASSFRQGSGYTF. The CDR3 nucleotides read TGTGCCAGCAGCTTTCGACAGGGGAGCGGCTACACCTTC.